This entry features one TCR beta chain sequence. Antigen specificity is unknown. 60 Vbeta and 13 Jbeta primers were used in PCR. Measured with immunoSEQ multiplex PCR; TCRdb has only the in-frame clones, and not every one. This table has about 190,000 clones, roughly 77% appearing once. These data come from a study of cytomegalovirus exposure and HLA in healthy donors. Points from the study as a whole: The classifier was said to identify cytomegalovirus status with high specificity and sensitivity.

Germline values: CDR1 MGHDK, CDR2 SYGVNS. There are 15 residues in the CDR3. V was shortened by 2 bases and J by 1 base, with 11 bases between the two germline ends. Sequencing used PBMCs. The clonotype was recovered from a woman under 40 in good health and CMV-seropositive. The chain combines TRBV25-1 with TRBJ1-1, with D unresolved. The CDR3 sequence: CASSEGGRENTEAFF. CDR3 DNA sequence: TGTGCCAGCAGTGAAGGAGGGAGGGAGAACACTGAAGCTTTCTTT.